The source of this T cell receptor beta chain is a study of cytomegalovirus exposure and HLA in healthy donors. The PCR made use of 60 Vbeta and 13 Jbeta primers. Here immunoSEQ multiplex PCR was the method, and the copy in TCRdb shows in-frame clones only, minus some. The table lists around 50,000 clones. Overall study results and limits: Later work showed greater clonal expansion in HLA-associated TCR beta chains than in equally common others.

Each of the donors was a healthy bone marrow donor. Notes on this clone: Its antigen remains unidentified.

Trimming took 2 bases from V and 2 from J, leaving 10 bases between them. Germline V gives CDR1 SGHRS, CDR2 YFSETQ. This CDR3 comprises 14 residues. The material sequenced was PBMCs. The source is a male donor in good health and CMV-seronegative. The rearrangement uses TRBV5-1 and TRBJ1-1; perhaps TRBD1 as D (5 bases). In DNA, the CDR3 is TGCGCCAGCAGCTTTCAGGGTACAAACACTGAAGCTTTCTTT. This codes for CASSFQGTNTEAFF.